A selection of T cell receptor beta chains follows, all from one sample in a study of T cells after yellow fever vaccination. Each CDR3 protein gets one entry after TCRdb re-called the 5' RACE reads with MiXCR. Of 75,000 to 100,000 distinct CDR3 sequences listed, around 9.8% are singletons. This sample comprised CD8+ T cells not binding an NS4B(214-222) dextramer, sorted from PBMCs, obtained roughly 14 days after the first yellow fever vaccination. The source of these receptors is a man aged 18 to 30 who received the YFV17D yellow fever vaccine. Each CDR3 is given with its conserved first and last residue. Each record gives: D gene, V gene, CDR3 length, J gene, clone size, CDR3 DNA, CDR3 protein. A D gene is named only where the DNA matches it firmly. Expanded clones are given a class, and other clones once, few, many or no size at all.

>-|TRBV7-9|12|TRBJ2-3|many
TGTGCCAGCAGCTTTAAACAGGGTACGCAGTATTTT
CASSFKQGTQYF
>TRBD2|TRBV29-1|15|TRBJ2-1|many
TGCAGCGTGGGGACTAGCGGGATATCCTACAATGAGCAGTTCTTC
CSVGTSGISYNEQFF
>TRBD1|TRBV7-8|14|TRBJ1-5|few
TGTGCCAGCAGCCCGACAGGGGGCCTGGAGCCCCAGCATTTT
CASSPTGGLEPQHF
>-|TRBV29-1|11|TRBJ2-2|-
TGCAGCGTTGTTTCGGCCGGGGAGCTGTTTTTT
CSVVSAGELFF
>-|TRBV5-1|16|TRBJ2-3|-
TGCGCCAGCAGCTTGGTGGGAGACTCTCAGGGGACCCCGCAGTATTTT
CASSLVGDSQGTPQYF
>-|TRBV4-3|15|TRBJ2-1|-
TGCGCCAGCAGCCAAGGGTTAGTCCCCTACAATGAGCAGTTCTTC
CASSQGLVPYNEQFF
>-|TRBV3-1|16|TRBJ1-2|few
TGTGCCAGCAGCCAAGTCGGGGGGGTCCGTAGCTATGGCTACACCTTC
CASSQVGGVRSYGYTF
>-|TRBV11-2|16|TRBJ2-4|many
TGTGCCAGCAGCTGGTTAAGGGCCGAGACCAAAAACATTCAGTACTTC
CASSWLRAETKNIQYF
>-|TRBV5-4|15|TRBJ1-5|few
TGTGCCAGCAGCTTTCGAACACTGCGCAATCAGCCCCAGCATTTT
CASSFRTLRNQPQHF
>-|TRBV30|14|TRBJ2-3|many
TGTGCCTGGAGTATCACGGGGGGCGCAGATACGCAGTATTTT
CAWSITGGADTQYF
>TRBD1|TRBV6-2/TRBV6-3|14|TRBJ2-3|-
TGTGCCAGCAGTGGACAGGGGGATACAGATACGCAGTATTTT
CASSGQGDTDTQYF
>-|TRBV3-1|13|TRBJ1-2|few
TGTGCCAGCAGCCAAGAGGGCAGCTATGGCTACACCTTC
CASSQEGSYGYTF
>TRBD2|TRBV7-3|15|TRBJ2-7|few
TGTGCCAGCAGCTCCTACGGGGGGGCCTCCTACGAGCAGTACTTC
CASSSYGGASYEQYF
>-|TRBV6-4|15|TRBJ1-1|many
TGTGCCAGCAAAGCACAGGAGGAAGGGGCCGCTGAAGCTTTCTTT
CASKAQEEGAAEAFF
>TRBD1|TRBV6-1|14|TRBJ1-3|few
TGTGCCAGCAGTCCGACAGGGGGCAAGAACACCATATATTTT
CASSPTGGKNTIYF
>-|TRBV2|15|TRBJ2-1|many
TGTGCCAGCAGTGAAAGCCGGAGACCTTACAATGAGCAGTTCTTC
CASSESRRPYNEQFF
>-|TRBV6-2/TRBV6-3|14|TRBJ2-5|-
TGTGCCAGCAGTCGGGACCGACGGGTGGAGACCCAGTACTTC
CASSRDRRVETQYF
>-|TRBV12-3/TRBV12-4|13|TRBJ1-1|-
TGTGCCAGCAGTTTAGACCAGGGTACTGAAGCTTTCTTT
CASSLDQGTEAFF
>-|TRBV5-1|17|TRBJ2-3|many
TGCGCCAGCAGCCCCTCCTACGGGGGTCCGGGCACAGATACGCAGTATTTT
CASSPSYGGPGTDTQYF
>TRBD1|TRBV6-5|14|TRBJ1-5|-
TGTGCCAGCAGTTATGAACAGGGGCATCAGCCCCAGCATTTT
CASSYEQGHQPQHF
>-|TRBV7-3|17|TRBJ2-1|-
TGTGCCAGCAGCTTCCTCCCGGGGGCGGGGGTCCACAATGAGCAGTTCTTC
CASSFLPGAGVHNEQFF
>TRBD1|TRBV7-9|14|TRBJ1-1|-
TGTGCCAGCAGCTTACTGGACAGGGGGACTGAAGCTTTCTTT
CASSLLDRGTEAFF
>TRBD2|TRBV11-2|15|TRBJ2-3|few
TGTGCCAGCAGCTTAGGGGAGGGCGTTTTCGATACGCAGTATTTT
CASSLGEGVFDTQYF
>-|TRBV7-2|13|TRBJ1-6|-
TGTGCCAGCAGCTTATCAGGGGACGCGAACCTCCACTTT
CASSLSGDANLHF
>TRBD1|TRBV10-2|13|TRBJ2-7|once
TGCGCCAGCGGAGTCAGGGGGTGGTACGAGCAGTACTTC
CASGVRGWYEQYF
>TRBD1|TRBV6-5|15|TRBJ1-2|few
TGTGCCAGCAGTTACCCCGGACAGGGAACGCAGGGCTACACCTTC
CASSYPGQGTQGYTF
>-|TRBV20-1|14|TRBJ1-1|few
TGCAGTGCTAGAGACACACAGTCGAACACTGAAGCTTTCTTT
CSARDTQSNTEAFF
>-|TRBV7-9|15|TRBJ2-5|few
TGTGCCAGCAGCTTAGTTACCAGGGCCCAAGAGACCCAGTACTTC
CASSLVTRAQETQYF
>TRBD2|TRBV11-2|18|TRBJ2-4|few
TGTGCCAGCAGCTACCCCAAGGGAGGGGCAAGGACCAAAAACATTCAGTACTTC
CASSYPKGGARTKNIQYF